What follows are 29 T cell receptor beta chains derived from one specimen sequenced in a study of T cells after yellow fever vaccination. TCRdb passed the 5' RACE reads through MiXCR, listing each CDR3 protein once. Altogether around 250,000 distinct CDR3 sequences are present, 6.5% to 8.5% being singletons, with the ten largest covering approximately 0.84%. The sample here was CD4+ T cells sorted from PBMCs, taken 15 days after the yellow fever booster vaccination. Every receptor here comes from a man aged 30 to 39 who received the YFV17D yellow fever vaccine.

The sample holds a few counts of this clonotype. The rearrangement uses TRBV12-3 or TRBV12-4 and TRBJ2-1, with 9 bases fitting TRBD2. The J segment lost 10 bases and the V segment lost 3 bases, leaving 4 bases of the junction unmatched. This CDR3 contains 13 residues. The CDR3 DNA reads as TGTGCCAGCAGTTTCTCGGCGGGAGGGGAGCAGTTCTTC. Protein: CASSFSAGGEQFF.

This clonotype was found many times. This rearrangement joins TRBV5-1 to TRBJ2-5; the match to TRBD1 covers 7 bases. CDR1 and CDR2 (germline): SGHRS, YFSETQ. Trimming at V came to 0 bases and at J to 6 bases, leaving 5 bases not matched to a gene. The CDR3 loop spans 14 amino acids. CDR3 sequence: CASSLVDRVQTQYF. As DNA, the CDR3 is TGCGCCAGCAGCTTGGTAGACAGGGTGCAGACCCAGTACTTC.

The rearrangement uses TRBV18 and TRBJ2-7; no definite D call. The CDR3 runs to 13 residues. From germline, CDR1 is KGHSH and CDR2 LQKENI. Trimming took off 3 bases at V and 3 bases at J, with 9 bases between the two ends. The CDR3 sequence is CASSPKGSYEQYF. The CDR3 DNA follows: TGTGCCAGCTCACCGAAGGGAAGCTACGAGCAGTACTTC.

This clonotype was recorded a few times. This chain joins TRBV5-1 and TRBJ1-1; perhaps TRBD1 as D (5 bases). The CDR3 runs to 15 residues. Germline V gene sequence: CDR1 SGHRS, CDR2 YFSETQ. The V and J ends lost 4 bases and 1 base respectively, with 14 bases between them. CDR3 region: CASSANGGTNTEAFF. In nucleotides, the CDR3 is TGCGCCAGCAGCGCCAATGGGGGGACGAACACTGAAGCTTTCTTT.

J is TRBJ1-1 and V is TRBV20-1, with TRBD1 as a possible D gene (5 bases). V lost 6 bases to trimming and J lost 3 bases, with 14 bases between them. The CDR3 extends over 13 amino acids. Germline loops: CDR1 DFQATT, CDR2 SNEGSKA (reference sequence). The CDR3 region has the DNA TGCAGTGCACCCCGCTCCAGGGACACTGAAGCTTTCTTT. Protein: CSAPRSRDTEAFF.

At least ten counts were recorded for this clonotype. This rearrangement joins TRBV7-8 to TRBJ2-5; the D is unclear. Per germline, CDR1 SGHVS and CDR2 FQNEAQ. The V end was cut by 3 bases, the J end by 5 bases, with 10 bases between. The CDR3 extends over 13 amino acids. The CDR3 DNA is TGTGCCAGCAGCTTTGGCCTAGGGGAGACCCAGTACTTC. It yields the protein CASSFGLGETQYF. Full variable domain (missing parts from reference TRBV7-8 and TRBJ2-5): GAGVSQSPRYKVAKRGQDVALRCDPISGHVSLFWYQQALGQGPEFLTYFQNEAQLDKSGLPSDRFFAERPEGSVSTLKIQRTQQEDSAVYLCASSFGLGETQYFGPGTRLLVL.

This clonotype has a count of ten or more. The V and J genes are TRBV9 and TRBJ2-7; D might be TRBD2 (5 bases). V was cut by 4 bases and J by 2 bases, with 19 bases left in between. The germline V gene has CDR1 SGDLS and CDR2 YYNGEE. The CDR3 totals 16 residues. The chain's CDR3 is CASSLSPGSTAYEQYF. As DNA, the CDR3 is TGTGCCAGCAGCTTATCCCCGGGATCCACCGCCTACGAGCAGTACTTC. Full variable domain (missing parts from reference TRBV9 and TRBJ2-7): DSGVTQTPKHLITATGQRVTLRCSPRSGDLSVYWYQQSLDQGLQFLIQYYNGEERAKGNILERFSAQQFPDLHSELNLSSLELGDSALYFCASSLSPGSTAYEQYFGPGTRLTVT.

In its sample, this clonotype was seen many times. V usage is TRBV29-1 and J usage is TRBJ2-7; 7 bases are a match to TRBD1. The CDR3 spans 12 residues. Trimming cost V 3 bases and J 3 bases; bases outside gene matches: 2. CDR1 is SQVTM, CDR2 ANQGSEA, per germline. The CDR3 sequence: CSVDPGGYEQYF. CDR3 DNA: TGCAGCGTTGACCCAGGGGGCTACGAGCAGTACTTC.

This clonotype was counted ten times or more. The CDR3 sequence is CSANSGSGVTDTQYF. CDR3 nucleotide sequence: TGCAGTGCTAATAGCGGGAGCGGGGTCACAGATACGCAGTATTTT. The gene calls are TRBV20-1 and TRBJ2-3, with 9 bases matching TRBD2. Per germline, CDR1 DFQATT and CDR2 SNEGSKA (reference sequence). After removal of 4 bases from V and 2 bases from J, the junction contained 7 bases not matched to a gene. The CDR3 totals 15 residues.

This clonotype was counted only a few times. The chain is built from TRBV7-9 and TRBJ1-1; D is ambiguous. Trimming left V 1 base short and J 5 bases short, with 14 bases between. Germline CDR1 and CDR2: SEHNR and FQNEAQ (reference sequence). There are 15 residues in the CDR3. Here the CDR3 DNA reads TGTGCCAGCAGCTTAGTTCTCTCGGGAAGTACTGAAGCTTTCTTT. Encoded protein: CASSLVLSGSTEAFF.

This clonotype was recorded many times. The V gene is TRBV7-6, the J gene TRBJ2-7; D is undetermined. Trimming removed 6 bases from V and 0 bases from J, with 6 bases in between. Germline-derived CDR1 and CDR2 are SGHVS and FNYEAQ. This CDR3 spans 12 amino acids. CDR3 bases: TGTGCCAGCAGTAGGAGCTCCTACGAGCAGTACTTC. Translating it yields CASSRSSYEQYF.

This clonotype was picked up a small number of times. The chain recombines TRBV9 with TRBJ1-6; D is possibly TRBD1 (5 bases). This CDR3 has 17 residues. Germline V gene lookup returns CDR1 SGDLS and CDR2 YYNGEE. V was trimmed by 0 bases and J by 0 bases, leaving 10 bases between them. This CDR3 reads CASSVEGSRSYNSPLHF. The CDR3 DNA is TGTGCCAGCAGCGTAGAGGGGAGTCGCTCCTATAATTCACCCCTCCACTTT.

The chain employs TRBV7-8 and TRBJ2-3; 10 bases fit TRBD1. CDR1 and CDR2 (germline): SGHVS, FQNEAQ. This CDR3 contains 14 residues. Trimming took 3 bases from V and 10 from J; bases not matched to a gene: 7. The CDR3 nucleotides are TGTGCCAGCAGCTTGGCCCCTGGACAGGGGGCGCAGTATTTT. It yields the protein CASSLAPGQGAQYF.

V and J are TRBV6-4 and TRBJ2-2; no clear D gene. The CDR3 runs to 11 residues. CDR1 MRHNA and CDR2 SNTAGT come from the germline V gene. Deletions cut 8 bases from V and 7 bases from J, with 8 bases between. The CDR3 DNA reads TGTGCCAGCTACGGTGGCGGGGAGCTGTTTTTT. This encodes CASYGGGELFF.

CDR3 bases: TGCAGTGCCAACGCCCGACGGTCAAACACAGATACGCAGTATTTT. Residues: CSANARRSNTDTQYF. The chain has TRBV20-1 and TRBJ2-3; D gene ambiguous. V was cut by 6 bases and J by 2 bases, with 18 bases left in between. This CDR3 comprises 15 residues. The germline V gene has CDR1 DFQATT and CDR2 SNEGSKA (reference sequence).

The chain couples TRBV7-2 to TRBJ2-5; no firm D call. Germline values: CDR1 SGHTA, CDR2 FQGNSA. V was trimmed by 1 base and J by 7 bases, leaving 7 bases between them. The CDR3 runs 12 residues. The CDR3 protein is CASSLVLGTQYF. The CDR3 nucleotides are TGTGCCAGCAGCTTAGTTCTGGGGACCCAGTACTTC.

In its sample, this clonotype was seen a few times. The chain carries TRBV2 and TRBJ1-1, with no clear D. V was clipped by 8 bases and J by 1 base, with 14 bases between them. Germline V gene data show CDR1 as SNHLY and CDR2 as FYNNEI. This CDR3 contains 14 residues. The CDR3 here is CASVFFETNTEAFF. The CDR3, as DNA: TGTGCCAGCGTTTTCTTTGAAACGAACACTGAAGCTTTCTTT.

This clonotype was seen at least ten times. The chain combines TRBV4-3 with TRBJ2-7, with TRBD1 as a possible D gene (6 bases). Per the germline V gene, CDR1 is LGHNA and CDR2 is YSLEER. Trimming stripped 0 bases from V and 6 bases from J, with 12 bases between. This CDR3 spans 14 amino acids. The DNA for the CDR3 is TGCGCCAGCAGCCAAGATGGGGGCCGGGGCGAGCAGTACTTC. This translates into CASSQDGGRGEQYF.

The sample holds a few counts of this clonotype. This rearrangement joins TRBV20-1 to TRBJ2-5, with 9 bases that match TRBD2. Germline lookup yields CDR1 DFQATT and CDR2 SNEGSKA (reference sequence). V shed 3 bases, J shed 4 bases, and the junction held 6 bases outside the gene matches. The CDR3 has 14 amino acids. The CDR3 region is CSASLAGLGETQYF. CDR3 DNA sequence: TGCAGTGCTAGCCTAGCGGGGTTAGGAGAGACCCAGTACTTC.

This chain links TRBV20-1 with TRBJ2-3; D is unclear. The CDR3 extends over 13 amino acids. Per the germline V gene, CDR1 is DFQATT and CDR2 is SNEGSKA (reference sequence). CDR3 sequence (DNA): TGCAGCGCCCAGCTAGTTGGGACAGATACGCAGTATTTT. Its translation: CSAQLVGTDTQYF.

This clonotype was seen a handful of times. V gene TRBV7-2 combines with J gene TRBJ2-7; 8 bases are a match to TRBD2. This CDR3 has 15 residues. From germline, CDR1 is SGHTA and CDR2 FQGNSA. V lost 4 bases, J lost 9 bases, and 14 bases stayed unmatched. The CDR3, as DNA: TGTGCCAGCAGCTCTGCTTTCAGCGGGAGTATGGGGCAGTACTTC. This encodes CASSSAFSGSMGQYF.

This clonotype was counted only a few times. V gene TRBV20-1 combines with J gene TRBJ2-3, with 12 nucleotides matching TRBD2. CDR1 and CDR2 (germline): DFQATT, SNEGSKA (reference sequence). The CDR3 consists of 15 residues. The junction had 2 bases not matched to a gene; V was cut back by 2 bases and J by 2 bases. The CDR3 region is CSARRTSGITDTQYF. CDR3 DNA sequence: TGCAGTGCTAGAAGGACTAGCGGGATCACAGATACGCAGTATTTT.

This rearrangement joins TRBV11-2 to TRBJ2-3, with TRBD1 matching over 11 bases. J was trimmed by 4 bases and V by 4 bases; bases with no gene match: 10. The CDR3 has 17 amino acids. Germline CDR1 reads SGHAT; CDR2 reads FQNNGV. CDR3 region: CASSSPLRDRGSDTQYF. CDR3 sequence (DNA): TGTGCCAGCAGCTCCCCTCTGCGGGACAGGGGGTCAGATACGCAGTATTTT.

The chain combines TRBV27 with TRBJ1-5; D ambiguous. V dropped 6 bases and J dropped 2 bases, with 8 bases sitting between them. The CDR3 is 13 residues long. Germline values: CDR1 MNHEY, CDR2 SMNVEV (reference sequence). CDR3 residues: CASRVGGNQPQHF. The DNA of the CDR3 is TGTGCCAGCAGGGTGGGAGGCAATCAGCCCCAGCATTTT.

This chain connects TRBV19 to TRBJ2-2; 7 nucleotides agree with TRBD2. Germline CDR1 and CDR2: LNHDA and SQIVND (reference sequence). The V and J ends lost 5 bases and 2 bases, in that order; junction bases with no gene match: 11. The CDR3 consists of 17 residues. The CDR3 region is CASSFPAGAINTGELFF. CDR3 nucleotide sequence: TGTGCCAGTAGTTTTCCCGCGGGAGCCATCAACACCGGGGAGCTGTTTTTT. Drawing the rest from reference TRBV19 and TRBJ2-2, the complete variable domain is DGGITQSPKYLFRKEGQNVTLSCEQNLNHDAMYWYRQDPGQGLRLIYYSQIVNDFQKGDIAEGYSVSREKKESFPLTVTSAQKNPTAFYLCASSFPAGAINTGELFFGEGSRLTVL.

This clonotype was detected a few times. The chain joins TRBV7-9 to TRBJ2-2; D remains unclear. CDR1 SEHNR and CDR2 FQNEAQ come from the germline V gene (reference sequence). Between the trimmed V and J ends, which lost 4 bases and 2 bases, there was a span of 8 bases. The CDR3 extends over 14 amino acids. The chain's CDR3 is CASSWATNTGELFF. The CDR3 DNA is TGTGCCAGCAGCTGGGCCACAAACACCGGGGAGCTGTTTTTT.

V and J are TRBV30 and TRBJ1-6; perhaps TRBD1 as D (5 bases). V was shortened by 0 bases and J by 8 bases, with 26 bases between the two germline ends. The CDR3 sequence is 19 residues long. Germline CDR1 GTSNPN, CDR2 SVGIG (reference sequence). For the CDR3, the DNA is TGTGCCTGGAGTGTTTCGGGCCCGCCCGGCTGGACACAGGATTCACCCCTCCACTTT. Its translation is CAWSVSGPPGWTQDSPLHF.

This clonotype was detected a few times. The chain carries TRBV19 and TRBJ1-1; 7 bases match TRBD1. The CDR3 covers 15 residues. CDR1 and CDR2 (germline): LNHDA, SQIVND (reference sequence). V shed 5 bases, J shed 6 bases, and the junction held 12 bases outside the gene matches. The DNA of the CDR3 is TGTGCCAGTAGTGCCCTAGCAGGGGGACGGTCTGAAGCTTTCTTT. Translation gives CASSALAGGRSEAFF.

There are many counts of this clonotype. The genes are TRBV7-8 and TRBJ1-6; D unresolved. This CDR3 comprises 14 residues. V was shortened by 5 bases and J by 10 bases, with 15 bases between the two germline ends. CDR1 and CDR2 (germline): SGHVS, FQNEAQ. The CDR3 bases are TGTGCCAGCAGCGACCGCGATAATCCCTCACCCCTCCACTTT. As protein: CASSDRDNPSPLHF.